This T cell receptor beta chain was sequenced in a study of cytomegalovirus exposure and HLA in healthy donors. Primers included in the PCR were 60 Vbeta and 13 Jbeta primers. Generated by immunoSEQ multiplex PCR, the TCRdb table keeps only in-frame clones and is missing some. The sample holds approximately 190,000 clones, 73% seen once. Points from the study as a whole: Previously analyzed data showed that most TCR beta V segments were productive at a frequency of about 87% or about 30%.

The germline CDR1 and CDR2 sequences are MNHNY and SVGAGI (reference sequence). The CDR3 runs 14 residues. After removal of 6 bases from V and 11 bases from J, the junction contained 11 bases not matched to a gene. Notes on this clone: Its cognate antigen is unknown.

The specimen was PBMCs. The chain joins TRBV6-6 to TRBJ2-5; TRBD2 matches at 11 bases. This sequence originates from a woman younger than 45 in good health and CMV-seronegative. CDR3 in amino acids: CASRYKLAGAVQYF. CDR3 DNA sequence: TGTGCCAGCAGGTACAAACTAGCGGGAGCAGTGCAGTACTTC.